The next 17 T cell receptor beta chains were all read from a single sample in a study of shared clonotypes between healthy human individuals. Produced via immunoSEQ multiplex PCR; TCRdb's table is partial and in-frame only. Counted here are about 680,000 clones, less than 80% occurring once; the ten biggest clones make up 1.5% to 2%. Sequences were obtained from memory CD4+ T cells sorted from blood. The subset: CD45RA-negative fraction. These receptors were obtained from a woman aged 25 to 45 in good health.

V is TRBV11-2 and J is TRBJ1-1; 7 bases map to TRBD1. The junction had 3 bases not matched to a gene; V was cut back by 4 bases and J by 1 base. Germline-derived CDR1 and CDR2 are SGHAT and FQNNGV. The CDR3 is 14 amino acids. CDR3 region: CASSYWTGNTEAFF. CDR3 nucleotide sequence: TGTGCCAGCAGCTATTGGACAGGGAACACTGAAGCTTTCTTT.

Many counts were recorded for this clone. The CDR3 reads CASSRTGSGFTDTQYF. Written as DNA, the CDR3 is TGTGCCAGCAGCCGCACGGGTTCCGGGTTCACAGATACGCAGTATTTT. V is TRBV5-6 and J is TRBJ2-3; D unresolved. The CDR3 loop spans 16 amino acids. The V and J ends lost 4 bases and 2 bases respectively, with 17 bases between them. Germline CDR1 is SGHDT and CDR2 is YYEEEE.

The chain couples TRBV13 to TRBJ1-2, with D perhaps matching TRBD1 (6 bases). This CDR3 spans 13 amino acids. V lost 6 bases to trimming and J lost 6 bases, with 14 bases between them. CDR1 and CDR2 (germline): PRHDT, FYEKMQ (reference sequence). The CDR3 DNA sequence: TGTGCCAGCAGTCGGGACACCCGGAATGGCTACACCTTC. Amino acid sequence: CASSRDTRNGYTF.

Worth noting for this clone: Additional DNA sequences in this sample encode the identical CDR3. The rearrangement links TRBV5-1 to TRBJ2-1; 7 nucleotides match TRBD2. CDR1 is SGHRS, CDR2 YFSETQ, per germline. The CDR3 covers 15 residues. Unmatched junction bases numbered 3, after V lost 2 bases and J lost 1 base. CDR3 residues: CASSLASGSYNEQFF. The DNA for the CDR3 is TGCGCCAGCAGCTTAGCTAGCGGTTCCTACAATGAGCAGTTCTTC.

DNA for the CDR3: TGTGCCAGCCAGGGTACACATAGCAATCAGCCCCAGCATTTT. This encodes CASQGTHSNQPQHF. The genes are TRBV18 and TRBJ1-5; weak D call: TRBD1 (5 bases). The CDR3 loop spans 14 amino acids. CDR1 KGHSH and CDR2 LQKENI come from the germline V gene. V lost 8 bases and J 0 bases, leaving 11 bases between the germline ends.

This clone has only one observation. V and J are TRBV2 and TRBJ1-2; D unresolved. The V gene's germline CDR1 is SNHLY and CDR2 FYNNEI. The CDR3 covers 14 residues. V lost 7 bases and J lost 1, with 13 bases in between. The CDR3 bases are TGTGCCAGCACCGAAAGGCAGTTTAACTATGGCTACACCTTC. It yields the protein CASTERQFNYGYTF. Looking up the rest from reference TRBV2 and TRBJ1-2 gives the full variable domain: EPEVTQTPSHQVTQMGQEVILRCVPISNHLYFYWYRQILGQKVEFLVSFYNNEISEKSEIFDDQFSVERPDGSNFTLKIRSTKLEDSAMYFCASTERQFNYGYTFGSGTRLTVV.

The CDR3 spells CASSWTGDRQPQHF. In nucleotides, the CDR3 is TGTGCCAGCAGTTGGACAGGGGACCGTCAGCCCCAGCATTTT. J is TRBJ1-5 and V is TRBV2; 9 nucleotides align to TRBD1. Per germline, CDR1 SNHLY and CDR2 FYNNEI. The V and J ends lost 5 bases and 6 bases, in that order; junction bases with no gene match: 5. The CDR3 spans 14 residues.

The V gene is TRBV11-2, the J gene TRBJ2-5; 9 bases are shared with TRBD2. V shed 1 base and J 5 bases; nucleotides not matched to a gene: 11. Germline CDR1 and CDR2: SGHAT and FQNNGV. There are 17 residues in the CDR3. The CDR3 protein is CASSLAGSSGTWETQYF. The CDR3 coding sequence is TGTGCCAGCAGCTTAGCCGGGTCTAGCGGGACTTGGGAGACCCAGTACTTC.

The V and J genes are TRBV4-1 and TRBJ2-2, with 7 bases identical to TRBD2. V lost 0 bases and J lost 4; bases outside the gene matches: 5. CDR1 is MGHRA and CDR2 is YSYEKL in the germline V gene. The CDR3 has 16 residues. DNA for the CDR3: TGCGCCAGCAGCCAAGATCGAGCGGGAATCACCGGGGAGCTGTTTTTT. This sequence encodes CASSQDRAGITGELFF.

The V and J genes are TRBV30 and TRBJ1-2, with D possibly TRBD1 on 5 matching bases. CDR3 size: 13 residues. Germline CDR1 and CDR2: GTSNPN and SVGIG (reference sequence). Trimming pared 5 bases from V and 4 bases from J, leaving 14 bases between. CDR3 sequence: CAWAKGMGYGYTF. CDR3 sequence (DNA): TGTGCCTGGGCAAAGGGGATGGGCTATGGCTACACCTTC.

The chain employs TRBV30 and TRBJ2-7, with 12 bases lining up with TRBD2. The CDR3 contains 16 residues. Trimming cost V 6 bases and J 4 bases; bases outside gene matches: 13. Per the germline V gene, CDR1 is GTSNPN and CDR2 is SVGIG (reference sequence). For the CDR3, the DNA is TGTGCCTGTGTTACTAGCGGGAGGCGAACAGGGTACGAGCAGTACTTC. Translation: CACVTSGRRTGYEQYF.

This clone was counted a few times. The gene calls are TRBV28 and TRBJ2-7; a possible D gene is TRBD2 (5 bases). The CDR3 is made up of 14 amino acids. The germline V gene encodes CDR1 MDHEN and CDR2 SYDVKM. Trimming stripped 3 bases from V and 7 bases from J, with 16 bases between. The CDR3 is CASSFPGLSTEQYF. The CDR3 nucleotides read TGTGCCAGCAGTTTTCCAGGACTGTCTACGGAGCAGTACTTC.

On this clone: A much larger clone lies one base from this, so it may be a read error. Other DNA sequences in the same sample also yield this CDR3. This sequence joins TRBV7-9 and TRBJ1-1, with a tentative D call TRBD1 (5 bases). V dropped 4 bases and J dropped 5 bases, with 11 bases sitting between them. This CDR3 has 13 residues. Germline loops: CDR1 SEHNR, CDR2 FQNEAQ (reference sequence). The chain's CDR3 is CASSSQGDTEAFF. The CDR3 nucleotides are TGTGCCAGCAGCTCGCAGGGTGATACTGAAGCTTTCTTT.

The CDR3 region is CASTTGLISYSNQPQHF. As DNA, the CDR3 is TGTGCCAGCACGACAGGGTTGATCTCGTATAGCAATCAGCCCCAGCATTTT. The chain links TRBV28 to TRBJ1-5; 7 bases agree with TRBD1. Germline V CDR1 and CDR2: MDHEN, SYDVKM. The CDR3 extends over 17 amino acids. Trimming at V came to 7 bases and at J to 0 bases, leaving 12 bases not matched to a gene.

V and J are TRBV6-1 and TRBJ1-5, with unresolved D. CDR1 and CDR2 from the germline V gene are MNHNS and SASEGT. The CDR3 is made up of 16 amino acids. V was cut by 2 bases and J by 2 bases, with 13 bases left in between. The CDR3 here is CASSESVGEGNQPQHF. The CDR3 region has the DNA TGTGCCAGCAGTGAATCGGTCGGTGAGGGCAATCAGCCCCAGCATTTT.

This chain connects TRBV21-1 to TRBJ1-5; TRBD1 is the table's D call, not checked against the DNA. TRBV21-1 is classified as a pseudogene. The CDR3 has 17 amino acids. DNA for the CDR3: TGTGCCAGCAGTCAGTCCCCCCGGGACAAGGTCAATCAGCCCCAGCATTTT. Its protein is CASSQSPRDKVNQPQHF.

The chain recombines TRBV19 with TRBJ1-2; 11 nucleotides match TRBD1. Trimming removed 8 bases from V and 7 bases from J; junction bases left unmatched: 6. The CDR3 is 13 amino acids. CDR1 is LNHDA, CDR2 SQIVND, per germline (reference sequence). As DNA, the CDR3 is TGTGCCAGTCAAGGACAGGGGGCTGGTGGCTACACCTTC. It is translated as CASQGQGAGGYTF. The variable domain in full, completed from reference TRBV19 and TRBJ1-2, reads DGGITQSPKYLFRKEGQNVTLSCEQNLNHDAMYWYRQDPGQGLRLIYYSQIVNDFQKGDIAEGYSVSREKKESFPLTVTSAQKNPTAFYLCASQGQGAGGYTFGSGTRLTVV.